These T cell receptor beta chains were read from a single sample in a study of response to subunit inactivated influenza vaccine. TCRdb redid the calling of the RT-PCR reads with MiXCR, one entry per CDR3 protein. The sample holds about 570,000 distinct CDR3 sequences; approximately 10% are singletons and the top ten take roughly 9.6%. This sample was shared with a second study, whose subject was T cells expressing NK-cell markers.

The specimen comprised PBMCs from blood, sampled on the day of vaccination. The receptors derive from a man aged 45-65 years who received an inactivated influenza vaccine. Each CDR3 is given with its conserved first and last residue. The D gene is left open where the match is weak. Rows give clone size only sometimes, using once, few, many, or a class for an expanded clone.

CDR3 DNA,CDR3 protein,clone size,J gene,D gene,V gene
TGTGCCACCAGCAGATTCGTGCCGTCTAGCGGGGGGGCAGTCACCGGGGAGCTGTTTTTT,CATSRFVPSSGGAVTGELFF,NA,TRBJ2-2,TRBD2,TRBV15
TGTGCCAGCAACCCCCTGGGGCCGTCGGCCTATTCACCCCTCCACTTT,CASNPLGPSAYSPLHF,NA,TRBJ1-6,NA,TRBV6-1
TGCGCCAGCAGCCTAGACAGGGACACCGGGGAGCTGTTTTTT,CASSLDRDTGELFF,few,TRBJ2-2,TRBD1,TRBV5-1
TGTGCCAGCAGCGCGGGACAGGGGGCGATCTACGAGCAGTACTTC,CASSAGQGAIYEQYF,many,TRBJ2-7,TRBD1,TRBV25-1
TGTGCCAGCAGGCAACAGGGGGCCCCCCAAGAGACCCAGTACTTC,CASRQQGAPQETQYF,NA,TRBJ2-5,TRBD1,TRBV12-3/TRBV12-4
TGTGCCAGCAGCGCCTGGACTAGCGACAACAATGAGCAGTTCTTC,CASSAWTSDNNEQFF,NA,TRBJ2-1,TRBD2,TRBV7-9
TGTGCCAGCAGCTTAGGTCCAGCTAACTATGGCTACACCTTC,CASSLGPANYGYTF,few,TRBJ1-2,NA,TRBV7-2
TGTGCCAGCAGTTCCCCCCGGGACAGGGGGCTAGAGACCCAGTACTTC,CASSSPRDRGLETQYF,NA,TRBJ2-5,TRBD1,TRBV27
TGCGCCAGCAGCGTTACGTCTGGGGCCAACGTCCTGACTTTC,CASSVTSGANVLTF,few,TRBJ2-6,NA,TRBV5-1
TGTGCCAGCAGCCATAGGAGGTCAGAGACCCAGTACTTC,CASSHRRSETQYF,NA,TRBJ2-5,NA,TRBV3-1
TGTGCCAGCAGCTTAGGAACCGGGACAGGGTACACCGGGGAGCTGTTTTTT,CASSLGTGTGYTGELFF,many,TRBJ2-2,TRBD1,TRBV7-9
TGCAGTGCTAGCAGGGGGCAAGAGACCCAGTACTTC,CSASRGQETQYF,many,TRBJ2-5,TRBD1,TRBV20-1
TGTGCCAGCAGTTTTAGCGGGAGGGGATACAATGAGCAGTTCTTC,CASSFSGRGYNEQFF,many,TRBJ2-1,TRBD2,TRBV12-3/TRBV12-4
TGTGCCAGCAGTGACCTGAGCTCCTATAATTCACCCCTCCACTTT,CASSDLSSYNSPLHF,few,TRBJ1-6,NA,TRBV12-3/TRBV12-4
TGTGCCAGTAGTATGTCAGGGGGCTTCCAAGAGACCCAGTACTTC,CASSMSGGFQETQYF,NA,TRBJ2-5,TRBD1,TRBV19
TGTGCCAGCAGCAAAGACTCAGGGGGCCGGACAGATACGCAGTATTTT,CASSKDSGGRTDTQYF,few,TRBJ2-3,TRBD1,TRBV7-2
TGTGCCACCAGCAGAGATCGGGCAGGTTACACTGGGGCCAACGTCCTGACTTTC,CATSRDRAGYTGANVLTF,NA,TRBJ2-6,NA,TRBV15